This entry lists 5 T cell receptor beta chains sequenced from one sample in a study of CD8 T cells in ankylosing spondylitis. MiXCR, run by TCRdb on the 5' RACE reads, gives a single entry per CDR3 protein. The sample consists of around 230,000 distinct CDR3 sequences, around 9.1% of them appearing once. Material for sequencing was blood, either unsorted or a sorted T cell fraction (not recorded which). These receptors came from a male donor with ankylosing spondylitis or in good health (not recorded which).

Comments on this clonotype: Germline is not matched at one junction end, which may reflect a read error. This chain joins TRBV20-1 and TRBJ1-5; 8 nucleotides line up with TRBD1. This CDR3 contains 8 residues. CDR1 and CDR2 from the germline V gene are DFQATT and SNEGSKA (reference sequence). The CDR3 DNA sequence: TGCAGCGGACAGGGTCCGAATTTT. This translates into CSGQGPNF.

Only a few counts were recorded for this clonotype. The chain carries TRBV4-2 and TRBJ1-4; D is undetermined. The CDR3 extends over 14 amino acids. Per germline, CDR1 LGHNA and CDR2 YNFKEQ. Trimming removed 6 bases at V and 6 bases at J, with 14 bases between. CDR3 in DNA: TGTGCCAGCAGTTTTGAGTCAAGGGATGAAAAACTGTTTTTT. Translated, it gives CASSFESRDEKLFF.

The chain employs TRBV5-1 and TRBJ2-7, with D uncertain. Trimming stripped 0 bases from V and 6 bases from J, with 10 bases between. Germline assignment: CDR1 SGHRS and CDR2 YFSETQ. The CDR3 has 13 amino acids. CDR3 protein: CASSLAPWGEQYF. CDR3 nucleotides: TGCGCCAGCAGCTTGGCTCCCTGGGGCGAGCAGTACTTC.

This clonotype appeared many times. The chain is built from TRBV7-2 and TRBJ1-1; unclear D gene. Germline loops: CDR1 SGHTA, CDR2 FQGNSA. The CDR3 totals 14 residues. V lost 5 bases to trimming and J lost 1 base, with 11 bases between them. CDR3 residues: CASSPASRNTEAFF. The CDR3 nucleotides are TGTGCCAGCAGCCCGGCTTCCCGGAACACTGAAGCTTTCTTT.

This clonotype was counted at least ten times. The V and J genes are TRBV3-1 and TRBJ1-1; D is uncertain. V gave up 4 bases and J gave up 1 base, with 7 bases separating them. The CDR3 has 13 amino acids. CDR1 and CDR2 from the germline V gene are LGHDT and YNNKEL (reference sequence). The CDR3 region has the DNA TGTGCCAGCAGCCGGGAAGCGAACACTGAAGCTTTCTTT. It codes for CASSREANTEAFF.